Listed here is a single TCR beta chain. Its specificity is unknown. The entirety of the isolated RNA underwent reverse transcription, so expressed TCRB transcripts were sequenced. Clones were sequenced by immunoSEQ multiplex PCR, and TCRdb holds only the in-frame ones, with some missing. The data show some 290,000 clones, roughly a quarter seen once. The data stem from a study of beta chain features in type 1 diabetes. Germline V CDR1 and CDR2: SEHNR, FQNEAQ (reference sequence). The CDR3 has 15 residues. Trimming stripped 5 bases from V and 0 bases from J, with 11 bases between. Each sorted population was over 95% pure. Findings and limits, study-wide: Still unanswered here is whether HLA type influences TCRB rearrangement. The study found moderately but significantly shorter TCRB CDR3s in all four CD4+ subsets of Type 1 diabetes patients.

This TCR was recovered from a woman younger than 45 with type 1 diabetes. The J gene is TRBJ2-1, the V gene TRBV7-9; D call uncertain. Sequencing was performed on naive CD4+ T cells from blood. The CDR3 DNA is TGTGCCAGCAGCCTAGGCCTGAGCTCCTACAATGAGCAGTTCTTC. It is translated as CASSLGLSSYNEQFF.